One and the same sample provided the 27 T cell receptor beta chains below, sequenced in a study of blood T cell repertoires in COVID-19. Profiling relied on immunoSEQ multiplex PCR, and the TCRdb table lists in-frame clones only, not all of them. Of about 340,000 clones in the sample, 86% are singletons; the top ten hold roughly 7.1%. The source material was peripheral blood. The origin of the receptors is a woman aged 55-75 years with COVID-19, enrolled during active disease.

The table lists this clone with a count of one. The rearrangement joins TRBV24-1 to TRBJ1-1, with D maybe TRBD1 (5 bases). Trimming pared 10 bases from V and 12 bases from J, leaving 17 bases between. The CDR3 contains 11 residues. CDR1 and CDR2 from the germline V gene are KGHDR and SFDVKD. The CDR3 protein is CATQLGGRTFF. CDR3 DNA sequence: TGTGCCACTCAATTGGGGGGTAGAACTTTCTTT.

Comments on this clone: Different DNA sequences within this sample yield the same CDR3. This chain uses TRBV7-3 with TRBJ1-1, with D possibly being TRBD1 (6 bases). Trimming cost V 5 bases and J 4 bases, with 11 bases left between them. The CDR3 spans 13 residues. The germline CDR1 and CDR2 sequences are SGHTA and FQGTGA. CDR3 protein: CASSPTGSTEAFF. The CDR3 DNA is TGTGCCAGCAGCCCTACAGGGTCCACTGAAGCTTTCTTT.

The chain combines TRBV6-5 with TRBJ1-2; D is uncertain. Trimming stripped 6 bases from V and 5 bases from J, with 10 bases between. The CDR3 has 12 residues. The V gene's germline CDR1 is MNHEY and CDR2 SVGAGI. The CDR3 coding sequence is TGTGCCAGCAGACGAGACACGTATGGCTACACCTTC. Translation: CASRRDTYGYTF.

This sequence joins TRBV6-2 or TRBV6-3 and TRBJ1-2, with 10 bases lining up with TRBD1. CDR3 length: 14 residues. Germline V gene sequence: CDR1 MNHEY, CDR2 SVGEGT. The trim removed 0 bases at V and 5 bases at J, leaving 0 bases unmatched. DNA for the CDR3: TGTGCCAGCAGTTACTCGGGACAGGGGTATGGCTACACCTTC. Residues: CASSYSGQGYGYTF.

This chain connects TRBV5-1 to TRBJ2-5; D possibly corresponds to TRBD1 (5 bases). Germline V gene sequence: CDR1 SGHRS, CDR2 YFSETQ. V lost 4 bases and J lost 5, with 21 bases in between. CDR3 length: 16 amino acids. This chain's CDR3 is CASSPPGQGLRETQYF. CDR3 nucleotides: TGCGCCAGCAGCCCACCCGGGCAGGGTTTAAGGGAGACCCAGTACTTC.

The chain is built from TRBV11-1 and TRBJ1-4, with TRBD1 matching 7 bases. After removal of 5 bases from V and 6 bases from J, the junction contained 6 bases not matched to a gene. The CDR3 covers 14 residues. CDR1 and CDR2 (germline): SGHAT, FQDESV (reference sequence). The CDR3 sequence is CASSLGTVHEKLFF. The CDR3 region has the DNA TGTGCCAGCAGCCTCGGGACAGTCCATGAAAAACTGTTTTTT.

This rearrangement joins TRBV5-1 to TRBJ2-1; 12 bases agree with TRBD2. V lost 3 bases to trimming and J lost 6 bases; unmatched junction nucleotides: 10. CDR1 is SGHRS and CDR2 is YFSETQ in the germline V gene. The CDR3 has 17 residues. The CDR3: CASSYHLAGGPGNEQFF. CDR3 nucleotides: TGCGCCAGCAGCTACCACCTAGCGGGGGGGCCGGGCAATGAGCAGTTCTTC.

This clone showed up just once. In DNA, the CDR3 is TGTGCCAGCCGACCCAGACCTAGCGGGGGCCCAGGGCAGTACTTC. It specifies CASRPRPSGGPGQYF. V gene TRBV27 combines with J gene TRBJ2-7; 10 bases match TRBD2. There are 15 residues in the CDR3. Trimming at V came to 8 bases and at J to 9 bases, leaving 16 bases not matched to a gene. Germline V gene data show CDR1 as MNHEY and CDR2 as SMNVEV (reference sequence).

In this sample, this clone turned up once. The V call is TRBV2, the J call TRBJ1-2; tentatively, D is TRBD1 (6 bases). Germline CDR1 reads SNHLY; CDR2 reads FYNNEI. V lost 6 bases and J 4 bases, leaving 12 bases between the germline ends. This CDR3 is 13 amino acids long. This chain's CDR3 is CASRGQGTYGYTF. CDR3 coding DNA: TGTGCCAGCAGGGGGCAGGGGACCTATGGCTACACCTTC.

The chain carries TRBV7-9 and TRBJ1-1; a weak D match, TRBD1 (6 bases). The ends were cut back, 4 bases at V and 2 bases at J, with 17 bases in the middle. Germline assignment: CDR1 SEHNR and CDR2 FQNEAQ (reference sequence). The CDR3 contains 16 residues. The CDR3 sequence is CASSSPRTEPNTEAFF. In nucleotides, the CDR3 is TGTGCCAGCAGCTCACCCAGGACAGAGCCTAACACTGAAGCTTTCTTT.

Comment on this clone: This CDR3 is also generated by other DNA sequences in the sample. The rearrangement joins TRBV7-9 to TRBJ2-5, with no clear D. Per germline, CDR1 SEHNR and CDR2 FQNEAQ (reference sequence). This CDR3 spans 12 amino acids. V dropped 8 bases and J dropped 3 bases, with 10 bases sitting between them. The CDR3: CASSYMEETQYF. In DNA form, the CDR3 reads TGTGCCAGCTCTTACATGGAAGAGACCCAGTACTTC. Using reference TRBV7-9 and TRBJ2-5 for the parts outside the CDR3, the full variable domain is DTGVSQNPRHKITKRGQNVTFRCDPISEHNRLYWYRQTLGQGPEFLTYFQNEAQLEKSRLLSDRFSAERPKGSFSTLEIQRTEQGDSAMYLCASSYMEETQYFGPGTRLLVL.

This chain links TRBV24-1 with TRBJ2-2, with 10 bases matching TRBD1. Germline assignment: CDR1 KGHDR and CDR2 SFDVKD. This CDR3 has 16 residues. J was trimmed by 5 bases and V by 2 bases; bases with no gene match: 4. In nucleotides, the CDR3 is TGTGCCACCAGTGATTCGGGACAGGGGAGGACCGGGGAGCTGTTTTTT. It is translated as CATSDSGQGRTGELFF.

Written as DNA, the CDR3 is TGTGCCAGCAGTTACCCGACAGCCCCGGGGTACTTC. Translated: CASSYPTAPGYF. V gene TRBV6-5 combines with J gene TRBJ2-4, with a possible D match to TRBD1 (5 bases). V lost 2 bases to trimming and J lost 15 bases, with 14 bases between them. This CDR3 contains 12 residues. The germline gives CDR1 MNHEY, CDR2 SVGAGI.

In this sample, this clone turned up a few times. J is TRBJ1-1 and V is TRBV27; 8 positions match TRBD1. V was clipped by 6 bases and J by 4 bases; unmatched bases: 4. The germline V gene encodes CDR1 MNHEY and CDR2 SMNVEV (reference sequence). This CDR3 is 13 amino acids long. CDR3 residues: CASRWTGITEAFF. CDR3 DNA: TGTGCCAGCAGGTGGACAGGGATCACTGAAGCTTTCTTT.

There are a few counts of this clone. V usage is TRBV5-5 and J usage is TRBJ2-7; tentatively, D is TRBD2 (5 bases). The CDR3 has 14 amino acids. Germline-derived CDR1 and CDR2 are SGHKS and YYEKEE (reference sequence). The ends were cut back, 4 bases at V and 0 bases at J, with 11 bases in the middle. The CDR3 region is CASSKDWTSYEQYF. CDR3 in DNA: TGTGCCAGCAGCAAGGACTGGACCTCCTACGAGCAGTACTTC.

The rearrangement joins TRBV13 to TRBJ2-7; TRBD2 matches at 7 bases. Germline CDR1 PRHDT, CDR2 FYEKMQ (reference sequence). V was pared by 5 bases and J by 3 bases, with 7 bases of the junction left unmatched. The CDR3 runs to 14 residues. The CDR3 coding sequence is TGTGCCAGCAGCCCTCGGACTAGGGGCTACGAGCAGTACTTC. Translation: CASSPRTRGYEQYF. Filled out from reference TRBV13 and TRBJ2-7, the complete variable domain reads AAGVIQSPRHLIKEKRETATLKCYPIPRHDTVYWYQQGPGQDPQFLISFYEKMQSDKGSIPDRFSAQQFSDYHSELNMSSLELGDSALYFCASSPRTRGYEQYFGPGTRLTVT.

The chain recombines TRBV11-3 with TRBJ2-7; TRBD2 is a possible D gene (6 bases). The ends were cut back, 1 base at V and 3 bases at J, with 10 bases in the middle. The germline gives CDR1 SGHNT, CDR2 YENEEA. CDR3 length: 14 amino acids. Here the CDR3 DNA reads TGTGCCAGCAGCTTAGTGGGGGGTCGCTACGAGCAGTACTTC. Residues: CASSLVGGRYEQYF.

The V gene is TRBV5-4, the J gene TRBJ2-5; 9 nucleotides agree with TRBD2. The CDR3 runs to 15 residues. Trimming cost V 0 bases and J 5 bases; bases outside gene matches: 5. Per the germline V gene, CDR1 is SGHNT and CDR2 is YYREEE (reference sequence). The CDR3, as DNA: TGTGCCAGCAGCTTGGTGTCTAGCGGGGAGGAGACCCAGTACTTC. As protein: CASSLVSSGEETQYF.

This clone is a singleton in its sample. The CDR3 nucleotides are TGTGCCAGCAGCTCCCCCCATGGGACTCCCTTAGGAGAGACCCAGTACTTC. Its translation: CASSSPHGTPLGETQYF. This chain links TRBV7-2 with TRBJ2-5; weak D call: TRBD2 (6 bases). Per the germline V gene, CDR1 is SGHTA and CDR2 is FQGNSA. Trimming took off 4 bases at V and 4 bases at J, with 22 bases between the two ends. This CDR3 has 17 amino acids.

V usage is TRBV12-3 or TRBV12-4 and J usage is TRBJ1-5; D gene ambiguous. There are 12 residues in the CDR3. V was cut by 4 bases and J by 3 bases, with 4 bases left in between. For the CDR3, the DNA is TGTGCCAGCAGTTCTAACAATCAGCCCCAGCATTTT. This translates into CASSSNNQPQHF.

This clone was seen a few times. The chain links TRBV6-1 to TRBJ1-5; TRBD1 might be the D (5 bases). Trimming took 0 bases from V and 7 from J, leaving 7 bases between them. Germline lookup yields CDR1 MNHNS and CDR2 SASEGT. This CDR3 region has 13 residues. The CDR3 DNA is TGTGCCAGCAGTGAAGCGCGACAGCAGCCCCAGCATTTT. Its translation is CASSEARQQPQHF.

The chain uses TRBV6-5 and TRBJ1-1; 9 nucleotides agree with TRBD1. CDR3 size: 13 residues. V lost 5 bases, J lost 7 bases, and 5 bases stayed unmatched. Per the germline V gene, CDR1 is MNHEY and CDR2 is SVGAGI. In nucleotides, the CDR3 is TGTGCCAGCAGTAAACAGGGGGCTGGTGAAGCTTTCTTT. It yields the protein CASSKQGAGEAFF.

The chain recombines TRBV9 with TRBJ2-7; D remains ambiguous. V was clipped by 0 bases and J by 0 bases, with 7 bases between them. The length of the CDR3 is 14 residues. Germline CDR1 reads SGDLS; CDR2 reads YYNGEE. This chain's CDR3 is CASSVGVISYEQYF. The CDR3, as DNA: TGTGCCAGCAGCGTAGGCGTCATCTCCTACGAGCAGTACTTC.

This rearrangement joins TRBV5-4 to TRBJ2-1; 9 nucleotides line up with TRBD2. CDR1 is SGHNT, CDR2 YYREEE, per germline (reference sequence). V was pared by 4 bases and J by 2 bases, with 7 bases of the junction left unmatched. There are 16 residues in the CDR3. CDR3 nucleotides: TGTGCCAGCAGCCTCTCTGGCGGGGGGGCCTACAATGAGCAGTTCTTC. The encoded protein is CASSLSGGGAYNEQFF.

This chain uses TRBV5-4 with TRBJ2-3; 12 bases fit TRBD2. CDR3 size: 16 residues. The V gene end was trimmed by 0 bases and the J gene end by 5 bases; junction bases not matched to a gene: 4. Germline lookup yields CDR1 SGHNT and CDR2 YYREEE (reference sequence). In nucleotides, the CDR3 is TGTGCCAGCAGCTTGGTGGCTAGCGGGGGGGTAGATACGCAGTATTTT. It encodes CASSLVASGGVDTQYF.

This clone appeared a few times. The chain links TRBV27 to TRBJ2-3, with 13 bases identical to TRBD2. The CDR3 runs to 15 residues. The V and J ends lost 7 bases and 5 bases, in that order; junction bases with no gene match: 6. Germline loops: CDR1 MNHEY, CDR2 SMNVEV (reference sequence). This CDR3 is CASTTSGGALDTQYF. The CDR3 DNA is TGTGCCAGCACAACTAGCGGGGGGGCCTTAGATACGCAGTATTTT.

The rearrangement joins TRBV6-6 to TRBJ1-1; 8 nucleotides match TRBD1. Germline loops: CDR1 MNHNY, CDR2 SVGAGI (reference sequence). V was pared by 11 bases and J by 3 bases, with 8 bases of the junction left unmatched. The length of the CDR3 is 13 residues. The CDR3 loop is CAHQGARDTEAFF. The CDR3 DNA reads TGTGCCCACCAGGGGGCGAGGGACACTGAAGCTTTCTTT.